This TCR beta chain was found in a study of T cell repertoires in cytomegalovirus infection. Study-wide context: Newly reported HLA-C-restricted and thoroughly characterized HLA-B-restricted CMV epitopes were employed. CMV infection and matching HLA type were both indicated by public TCR beta signatures.

Of note for this clonotype: Its antigen is undetermined.

TCRdb independently ran MiXCR on the reads; one entry per CDR3 protein. The data show 450,000 to 550,000 distinct CDR3 sequences, about 39% seen once. Overall study findings and caveats: Public TCR beta family frequency separated CMV-and-HLA carriers, including in an independent cohort. Dominating the ex vivo response were HLA-C-restricted CMV-specific TCR beta clonotypes.

The length of the CDR3 is 17 residues. V lost 9 bases and J lost 0; bases outside the gene matches: 7. Germline CDR1 reads SEHNR; CDR2 reads FQNEAQ (reference sequence). The origin of this receptor is a human donor in good health (CMV status not recorded). Some clones in this sample may be carry-over from other donors' samples. Specimen: cultured PBMCs, collected from culture after CMV antigen stimulation. This chain joins TRBV7-9 and TRBJ2-6; 11 positions agree with TRBD1. CDR3 coding DNA: TGTGCCAGAGATTCCGGGACAGGGGGCTCTGGGGCCAACGTCCTGACTTTC. Protein sequence: CARDSGTGGSGANVLTF.